This T cell receptor (beta chain) comes out of a study of control samples from healthy donors and cancer patients. This CDR3 has 15 residues. The ends lost 6 bases at V and 6 bases at J; junction bases unmatched: 10. The germline V gene has CDR1 SEHNR and CDR2 FQNEAQ (reference sequence). Only in-frame clones appear in the TCRdb table, and some are missing; sequencing was by immunoSEQ multiplex PCR. The table records 120,000 or so clones, just over 90% of them present only once. The chain combines TRBV7-9 with TRBJ2-2; 7 nucleotides match TRBD1. The sequenced sample was PBMCs. This clonotype was sampled from a man aged 50 to 60 with head and neck cancer. The CDR3 loop is CASRLRQGVAGELFF. CDR3 nucleotides: TGTGCCAGCAGGTTGCGACAGGGCGTAGCCGGGGAGCTGTTTTTT.